The clone carrying this T cell receptor beta chain was counted ten times or more. TCRdb ran MiXCR on the RT-PCR reads and lists one entry per CDR3 protein. The table records 550,000 to 750,000 distinct CDR3 sequences, 14% of them present only once. In germline, CDR1 is SGHTA, CDR2 FQGNSA. V shed 8 bases and J 5 bases; nucleotides not matched to a gene: 11. This CDR3 contains 14 residues. The sequencing sample was made of memory CD4+ T cells from blood. This TCR derives from a female donor in good health, serving as a healthy control. J is TRBJ2-7 and V is TRBV7-2; 8 nucleotides align to TRBD1. The CDR3, as DNA: TGTGCCAGCCGGGAAACCAGGGGGCGGAACGAGCAGTACTTC. Its protein product is CASRETRGRNEQYF. The full variable domain, its missing parts supplied by reference TRBV7-2 and TRBJ2-7, is GAGVSQSPSNKVTEKGKDVELRCDPISGHTALYWYRQSLGQGLEFLIYFQGNSAPDKSGLPSDRFSAERTGGSVSTLTIQRTQQEDSAVYLCASRETRGRNEQYFGPGTRLTVT.